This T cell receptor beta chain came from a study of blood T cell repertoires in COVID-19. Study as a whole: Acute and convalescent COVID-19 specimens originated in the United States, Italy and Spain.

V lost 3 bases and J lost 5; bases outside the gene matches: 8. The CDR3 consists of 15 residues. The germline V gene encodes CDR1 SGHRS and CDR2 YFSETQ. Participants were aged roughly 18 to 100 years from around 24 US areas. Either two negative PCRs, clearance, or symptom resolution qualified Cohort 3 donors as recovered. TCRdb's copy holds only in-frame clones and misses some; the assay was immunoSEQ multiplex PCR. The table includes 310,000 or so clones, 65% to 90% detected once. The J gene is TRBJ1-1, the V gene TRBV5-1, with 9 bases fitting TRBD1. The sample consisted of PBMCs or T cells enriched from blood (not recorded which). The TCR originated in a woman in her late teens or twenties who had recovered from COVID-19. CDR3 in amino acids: CASSWEAGQGTEAFF. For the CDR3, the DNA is TGCGCCAGCAGCTGGGAGGCGGGACAGGGAACTGAAGCTTTCTTT.